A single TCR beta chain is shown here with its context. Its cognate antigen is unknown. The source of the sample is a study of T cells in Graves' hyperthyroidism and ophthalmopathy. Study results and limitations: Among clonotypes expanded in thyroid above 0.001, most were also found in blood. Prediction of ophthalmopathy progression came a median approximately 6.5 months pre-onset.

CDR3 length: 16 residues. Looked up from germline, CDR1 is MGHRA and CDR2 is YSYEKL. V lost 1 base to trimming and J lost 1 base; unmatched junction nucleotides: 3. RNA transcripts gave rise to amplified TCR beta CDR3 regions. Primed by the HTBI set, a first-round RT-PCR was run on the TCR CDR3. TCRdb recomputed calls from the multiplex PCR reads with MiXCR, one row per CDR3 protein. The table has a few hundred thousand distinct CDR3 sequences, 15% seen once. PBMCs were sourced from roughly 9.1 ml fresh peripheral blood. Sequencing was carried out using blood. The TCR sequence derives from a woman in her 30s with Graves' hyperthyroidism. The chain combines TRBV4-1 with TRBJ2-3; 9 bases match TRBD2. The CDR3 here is CASSQGRTSGTDTQYF. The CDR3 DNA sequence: TGCGCCAGCAGCCAAGGGAGGACTAGCGGCACAGATACGCAGTATTTT.